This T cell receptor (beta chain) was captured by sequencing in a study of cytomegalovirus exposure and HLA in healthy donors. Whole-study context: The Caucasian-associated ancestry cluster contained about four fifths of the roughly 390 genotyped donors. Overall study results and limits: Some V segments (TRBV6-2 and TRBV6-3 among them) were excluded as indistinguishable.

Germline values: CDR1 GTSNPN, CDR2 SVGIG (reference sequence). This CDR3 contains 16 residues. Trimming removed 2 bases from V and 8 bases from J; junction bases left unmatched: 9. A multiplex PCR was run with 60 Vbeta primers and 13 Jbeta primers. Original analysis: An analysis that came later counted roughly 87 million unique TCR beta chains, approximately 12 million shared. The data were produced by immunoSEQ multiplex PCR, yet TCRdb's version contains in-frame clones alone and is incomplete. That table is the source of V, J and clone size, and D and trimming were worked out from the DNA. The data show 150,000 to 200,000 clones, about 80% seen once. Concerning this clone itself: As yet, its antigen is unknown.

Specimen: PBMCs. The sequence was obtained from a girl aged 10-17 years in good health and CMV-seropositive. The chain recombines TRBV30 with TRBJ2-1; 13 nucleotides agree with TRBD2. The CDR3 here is CAWSPGTSGKGDEQFF. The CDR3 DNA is TGTGCCTGGAGTCCAGGGACTAGCGGGAAGGGTGATGAGCAGTTCTTC.